The 18 T cell receptor beta chains below all came from one sample that was sequenced in a study of CD8 T cells in ankylosing spondylitis. MiXCR, run by TCRdb on the 5' RACE reads, gives a single entry per CDR3 protein. The profile shows under 250,000 distinct CDR3 sequences, 25% to 30% of them singletons. Sequencing input: blood, either unsorted or a sorted T cell fraction (not recorded which). The receptors were gathered from a male donor with ankylosing spondylitis or in good health (not recorded which).

The chain carries TRBV15 and TRBJ2-1; 12 bases line up with TRBD2. Germline V gives CDR1 LNHNV, CDR2 YYDKDF (reference sequence). The CDR3 spans 17 residues. V was pared by 4 bases and J by 8 bases, with 12 bases of the junction left unmatched. The chain's CDR3 is CATSTTSGRQMAHEQFF. The CDR3 DNA reads TGTGCCACCAGCACCACTAGCGGGAGGCAGATGGCACATGAGCAGTTCTTC.

In nucleotides, the CDR3 is TGTGCCACCAGCAGACAGCGGGGAACCAATGAGCAGTTCTTC. This encodes CATSRQRGTNEQFF. V is TRBV15 and J is TRBJ2-1, with 7 nucleotides matching TRBD2. Germline CDR1 LNHNV, CDR2 YYDKDF (reference sequence). This CDR3 region has 14 residues. V lost 2 bases, J lost 6 bases, and 4 bases stayed unmatched.

This clonotype was detected ten times or more. The chain carries TRBV12-3 or TRBV12-4 and TRBJ1-1; D is undetermined. Trimming cost V 5 bases and J 4 bases, with 11 bases left between them. CDR3 length equals 13 residues. CDR3 bases: TGTGCCAGCAGTATAGGGAGGAGCACTGAAGCTTTCTTT. Its translation is CASSIGRSTEAFF.

This clonotype has at least ten counts. This sequence joins TRBV20-1 and TRBJ1-1, with D tentatively TRBD1 (5 bases). CDR3 length equals 15 residues. The ends were cut back, 2 bases at V and 9 bases at J, with 22 bases in the middle. The germline V gene encodes CDR1 DFQATT and CDR2 SNEGSKA (reference sequence). DNA of the CDR3: TGCAGTGCTAGATCCCACGGACAAATCGTCCTTCAAGCTTTCTTT. Its protein product is CSARSHGQIVLQAFF.

This clonotype was recorded at least ten times. V usage is TRBV18 and J usage is TRBJ1-2; 7 positions match TRBD1. V dropped 8 bases and J dropped 3; count of bases not matched to a gene: 6. The CDR3 contains 13 residues. CDR1 KGHSH and CDR2 LQKENI come from the germline V gene. In DNA form, the CDR3 reads TGTGCCAGCAGCCCAGACAGGGACTATGGCTACACCTTC. This codes for CASSPDRDYGYTF.

This clonotype was observed a few times. V and J are TRBV29-1 and TRBJ2-3, with 7 bases that match TRBD1. This CDR3 has 14 residues. Germline V lookup: CDR1 SQVTM, CDR2 ANQGSEA. V was pared by 6 bases and J by 1 base, with 7 bases of the junction left unmatched. In DNA form, the CDR3 reads TGCAGCGTCAAGGGGGCGCGGGGCACAGATACGCAGTATTTT. Encoded protein: CSVKGARGTDTQYF.

This clonotype was picked up many times. The chain couples TRBV4-1 to TRBJ1-5, with D possibly TRBD1 on 5 matching bases. The CDR3 is 16 amino acids. V lost 0 bases and J 4 bases, leaving 13 bases between the germline ends. Looked up from germline, CDR1 is MGHRA and CDR2 is YSYEKL. CDR3 coding DNA: TGCGCCAGCAGCCAAGAGGGGGGGATTCGTAATCAGCCCCAGCATTTT. The encoded protein is CASSQEGGIRNQPQHF.

On this clonotype: A read error is possible here, since a much larger clone lies one base away. This chain joins TRBV6-2 or TRBV6-3 and TRBJ2-6; D is unresolved. Per germline, CDR1 MNHEY and CDR2 SVGEGT. This CDR3 comprises 13 residues. V dropped 7 bases and J dropped 0 bases, with 4 bases sitting between them. CDR3 in amino acids: CASTISGANVLTF. For the CDR3, the DNA is TGTGCCAGCACCATCTCTGGGGCCAACGTCCTGACTTTC.

This clonotype has just a few counts. The chain has TRBV10-3 and TRBJ2-7; TRBD2 is a possible D gene (6 bases). Trimming shortened V by 4 bases and J by 0 bases, and 10 bases separated the two germline ends. CDR3 length: 14 residues. Germline V gene lookup returns CDR1 ENHRY and CDR2 SYGVKD. CDR3 sequence reads: CAISVGGNSYEQYF. CDR3 nucleotides: TGTGCCATCAGTGTGGGCGGGAACTCCTACGAGCAGTACTTC.

This clonotype was seen only a few times. The CDR3 reads CSALARSGLYNEQFF. The CDR3 DNA reads as TGCAGCGCCCTGGCCCGGAGCGGGTTGTACAATGAGCAGTTCTTC. V gene TRBV29-1 combines with J gene TRBJ2-1, with a weak D call TRBD2 (6 bases). Per the germline V gene, CDR1 is SQVTM and CDR2 is ANQGSEA. Trimming stripped 7 bases from V and 4 bases from J, with 20 bases between. This CDR3 comprises 15 residues.

The chain combines TRBV6-5 with TRBJ2-3; 11 nucleotides line up with TRBD1. V was clipped by 0 bases and J by 3 bases; unmatched bases: 2. Germline V gene data show CDR1 as MNHEY and CDR2 as SVGAGI. This CDR3 spans 16 amino acids. Written as DNA, the CDR3 is TGTGCCAGCAGTTACTCCGGGACAGGGGGGACAGATACGCAGTATTTT. Its protein product is CASSYSGTGGTDTQYF.

The chain is built from TRBV6-1 and TRBJ1-4; TRBD1 matches 7 bases. V lost 6 bases and J lost 7; bases outside the gene matches: 5. The germline CDR1 and CDR2 sequences are MNHNS and SASEGT. This CDR3 has 13 amino acids. CDR3 in DNA: TGTGCCAGCAGAACAACAGGGGTTGAAAAACTGTTTTTT. It is translated as CASRTTGVEKLFF.

This clonotype was detected ten times or more. The chain combines TRBV20-1 with TRBJ2-7, with TRBD1 identical over 8 bases. This CDR3 region has 13 residues. V shed 7 bases, J shed 1 base, and the junction held 6 bases outside the gene matches. Germline-derived CDR1 and CDR2 are DFQATT and SNEGSKA (reference sequence). The CDR3 region is CSVSGGSSYEQYF. Here the CDR3 DNA reads TGCAGTGTTTCAGGGGGCTCTTCCTACGAGCAGTACTTC.

This clonotype has only a few counts. The J gene is TRBJ2-1, the V gene TRBV6-1; TRBD1 matches at 10 bases. Unmatched junction bases numbered 12, after V lost 6 bases and J lost 4 bases. The V gene's germline CDR1 is MNHNS and CDR2 SASEGT. This CDR3 is 17 amino acids long. The CDR3 is CASSQTLTGGPYNEQFF. In DNA, the CDR3 is TGTGCCAGCAGCCAAACTTTGACAGGGGGCCCTTACAATGAGCAGTTCTTC.

This clonotype showed up many times. This chain links TRBV12-3 or TRBV12-4 with TRBJ1-2; D perhaps matches TRBD1 (5 bases). V was pared by 4 bases and J by 4 bases, with 13 bases between. CDR3 size: 14 residues. CDR3 DNA sequence: TGTGCCAGCAGTTCGGTGGGGAGGGGCTATGGCTACACCTTC. Amino acids: CASSSVGRGYGYTF.

This clonotype came up many times. The chain couples TRBV29-1 to TRBJ2-5, with D uncertain. The germline V gene encodes CDR1 SQVTM and CDR2 ANQGSEA. Trimming stripped 5 bases from V and 0 bases from J, with 13 bases between. The CDR3 length is 14 residues. CDR3 DNA: TGCAGCGTTCTACAAGAAGGGAACCAAGAGACCCAGTACTTC. This sequence encodes CSVLQEGNQETQYF.

The chain employs TRBV29-1 and TRBJ1-1; 9 bases fit TRBD1. This CDR3 is built from 13 residues. Losses at the gene ends were 7 bases for V and 5 bases for J; bases not matched to a gene: 8. Germline V gives CDR1 SQVTM, CDR2 ANQGSEA. This CDR3 reads CSAMGQGLTEAFF. CDR3 coding DNA: TGCAGCGCTATGGGACAGGGATTGACTGAAGCTTTCTTT. Based on the CDR3 plus reference TRBV29-1 and TRBJ1-1, the full variable domain is SAVISQKPSRDICQRGTSLTIQCQVDSQVTMMFWYRQQPGQSLTLIATANQGSEATYESGFVIDKFPISRPNLTFSTLTVSNMSPEDSSIYLCSAMGQGLTEAFFGQGTRLTVV.

This clonotype was seen many times. This chain joins TRBV7-8 and TRBJ2-7, with D perhaps being TRBD1 or TRBD2 (6 bases each). Germline V gives CDR1 SGHVS, CDR2 FQNEAQ. This CDR3 contains 13 residues. V was cut by 1 base and J by 6 bases, with 10 bases left in between. Here the CDR3 reads CASSLVGGLEQYF. CDR3 DNA sequence: TGTGCCAGCAGCTTAGTTGGGGGGCTCGAGCAGTACTTC. The whole variable domain, remainder taken from reference TRBV7-8 and TRBJ2-7, is GAGVSQSPRYKVAKRGQDVALRCDPISGHVSLFWYQQALGQGPEFLTYFQNEAQLDKSGLPSDRFFAERPEGSVSTLKIQRTQQEDSAVYLCASSLVGGLEQYFGPGTRLTVT.